In this sample, the clone carrying this TCR beta chain turned up many times. The data were taken from a study of early T cells in non-severe SARS-CoV-2 infection. Trimming took 4 bases from V and 0 from J; bases not matched to a gene: 10. The CDR3 consists of 17 residues. Per germline, CDR1 ENHRY and CDR2 SYGVKD. Unique molecular identifiers were added to individual cDNA molecules. TCRdb ran MiXCR on the 5' RACE reads and lists one entry per CDR3 protein. The sample has about 70,000 distinct CDR3 sequences, roughly 4.8% seen once. The sample was whole blood, taken at baseline. This chain connects TRBV10-3 to TRBJ2-7; 9 bases align to TRBD2. This clonotype originated in an adult who was a healthcare worker with PCR-confirmed SARS-CoV-2 infection or an uninfected control (not recorded which). The donor label of this sample is uncertain. This CDR3 reads CAISATSGPVSSYEQYF. CDR3 bases: TGTGCCATCAGTGCAACTAGCGGGCCTGTCAGCTCCTACGAGCAGTACTTC.